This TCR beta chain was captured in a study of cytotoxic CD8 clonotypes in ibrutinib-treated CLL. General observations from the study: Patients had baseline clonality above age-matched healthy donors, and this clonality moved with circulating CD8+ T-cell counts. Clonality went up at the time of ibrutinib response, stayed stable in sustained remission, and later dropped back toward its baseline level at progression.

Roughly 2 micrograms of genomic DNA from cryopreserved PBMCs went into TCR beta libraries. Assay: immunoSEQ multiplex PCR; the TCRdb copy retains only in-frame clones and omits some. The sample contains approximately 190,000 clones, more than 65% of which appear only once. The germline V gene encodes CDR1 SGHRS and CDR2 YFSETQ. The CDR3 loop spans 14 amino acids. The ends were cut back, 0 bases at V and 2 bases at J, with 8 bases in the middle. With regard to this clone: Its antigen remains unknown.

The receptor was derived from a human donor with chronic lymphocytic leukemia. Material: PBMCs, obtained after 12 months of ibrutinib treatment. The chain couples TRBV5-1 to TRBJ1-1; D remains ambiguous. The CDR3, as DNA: TGCGCCAGCAGCTTGGGGTCGGTAAACACTGAAGCTTTCTTT. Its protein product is CASSLGSVNTEAFF.